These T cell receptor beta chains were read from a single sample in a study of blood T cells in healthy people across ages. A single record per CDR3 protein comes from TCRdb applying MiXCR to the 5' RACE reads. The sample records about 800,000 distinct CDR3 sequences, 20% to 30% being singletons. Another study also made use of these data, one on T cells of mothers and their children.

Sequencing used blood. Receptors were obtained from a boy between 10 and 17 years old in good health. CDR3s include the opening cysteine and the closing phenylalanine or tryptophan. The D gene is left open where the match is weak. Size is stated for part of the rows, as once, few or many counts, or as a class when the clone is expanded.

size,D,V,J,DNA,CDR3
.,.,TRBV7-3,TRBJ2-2,TGTGCCGGACCCCGTGTGGCAGCGAACACCGGGGAGCTGTTTTTT,CAGPRVAANTGELFF
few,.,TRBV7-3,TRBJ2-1,TGTGCCAGCAGCCTTCAGGTCTACAATGAGCAGTTCTTC,CASSLQVYNEQFF
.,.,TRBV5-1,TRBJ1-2,TGCGCCAGCAGTCAGGGGAGAGCTGGCTACACCTTC,CASSQGRAGYTF
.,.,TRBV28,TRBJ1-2,TGTGCCAGCAGTTCCTTGTCTGTTGGCTACACCTTC,CASSSLSVGYTF
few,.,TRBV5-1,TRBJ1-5,TGCGCCAGCAGCTTGAACGGTGGGAGCAATCAGCCCCAGCATTTT,CASSLNGGSNQPQHF
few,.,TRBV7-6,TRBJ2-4,TGTGCCAGCAGCTTAGGACCCGGGACCCTAATCGCCAAAAACATTCAGTACTTC,CASSLGPGTLIAKNIQYF
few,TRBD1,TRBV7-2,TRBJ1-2,TGTGCCAGCAGCTTAGCAGTTGGGACAGGGAGTTCTGCATCTGGCTACACCTTC,CASSLAVGTGSSASGYTF
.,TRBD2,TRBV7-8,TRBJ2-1,TGTGCCAGCAGCTCCCCCAGCGGGGGATTATACAATGAGCAGTTCTTC,CASSSPSGGLYNEQFF
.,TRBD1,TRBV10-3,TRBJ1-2,TGTGCCATCAGACCAACAGGGGACCTTAACTATGGCTACACCTTC,CAIRPTGDLNYGYTF
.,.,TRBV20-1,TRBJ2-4,TGCAGTGCTAGGAGATGGCCCAGATTTAACACCAAAAACATTCAGTACTTC,CSARRWPRFNTKNIQYF
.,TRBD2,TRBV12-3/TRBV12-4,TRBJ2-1,TGTGCCAGCAGTTTAGGGGTTCGGGAGGGGCAGTTCTTC,CASSLGVREGQFF
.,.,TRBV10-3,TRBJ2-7,TGTGCCATCAGTGAGCCCGAGGTGGGACAAGTAGACTACGAGCAGTACTTC,CAISEPEVGQVDYEQYF
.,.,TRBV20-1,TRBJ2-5,TGCAGTGCTGGAGATCCAGACTCTGGGGTAGAGACCCAGTACTTC,CSAGDPDSGVETQYF
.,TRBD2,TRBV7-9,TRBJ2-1,TGTGCCAGCAGCGTGGCGGGGGGCAATGAGCAGTTCTTC,CASSVAGGNEQFF
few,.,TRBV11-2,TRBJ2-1,TGTGCCAGCAGCTTAATAGGAACTAGCCTTTACAATGAGCAGTTCTTC,CASSLIGTSLYNEQFF
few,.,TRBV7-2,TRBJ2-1,TGTGCCAGCAGCTTAGGGGGGGCGATCAATGAGCAGTTCTTC,CASSLGGAINEQFF
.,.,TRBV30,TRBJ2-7,TGTGCCTGGAGTTCACAGGTCCACGAGCAGTACTTC,CAWSSQVHEQYF
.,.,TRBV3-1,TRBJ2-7,TGTGCCAGCAGCTATAACACAGGGACCTACGAGCAGTACTTC,CASSYNTGTYEQYF
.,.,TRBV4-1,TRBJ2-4,TGCGCCAGCAGCCAAGAATCTGGATGGGCCATTCAGTACTTC,CASSQESGWAIQYF
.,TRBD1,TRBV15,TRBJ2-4,TGTGCCACCAGCGCACAAGACAGGGTTGGAGCCAAAAACATTCAGTACTTC,CATSAQDRVGAKNIQYF
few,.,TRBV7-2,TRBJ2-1,TGTGCCAGCAGCTTAGCCCCAGGGTCGCACAATGAGCAGTTCTTC,CASSLAPGSHNEQFF
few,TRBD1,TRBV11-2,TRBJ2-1,TGTGCCAGCAGCTTACTCAGGGGGCTAGGGGAGCAGTTCTTC,CASSLLRGLGEQFF
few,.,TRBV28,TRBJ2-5,TGTGCCAGCAGTTTATACACAGGGTACCAAGAGACCCAGTACTTC,CASSLYTGYQETQYF
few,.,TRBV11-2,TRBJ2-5,TGTGCCAGCAGCGCCCGGGCCCGGATCGAAGAGACCCAGTACTTC,CASSARARIEETQYF
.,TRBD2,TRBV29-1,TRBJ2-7,TGCAGCGTTGGGGTTAGCGGGAGCCACGAGCAGTACTTC,CSVGVSGSHEQYF
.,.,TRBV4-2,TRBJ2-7,TGTGCCAGCAGCCAAGACAACTACGAGCAGTACTTC,CASSQDNYEQYF
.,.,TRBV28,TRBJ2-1,TGTGCCAGCAGTCCCGGGTGGCGGCTCCCCACGATATACAATGAGCAGTTCTTC,CASSPGWRLPTIYNEQFF
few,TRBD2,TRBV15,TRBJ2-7,TGTGCCACCAGCAGGTCAAGCGGGGGCTCCTACGAGCAGTACTTC,CATSRSSGGSYEQYF
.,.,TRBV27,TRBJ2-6,TGTGCCAGCAGTTTTAGTATGGCTGGGGCCAACGTCCTGACTTTC,CASSFSMAGANVLTF
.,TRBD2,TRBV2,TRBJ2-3,TGTGCCAGCAGTACTAGCGGGGCCAACACAGATACGCAGTATTTT,CASSTSGANTDTQYF
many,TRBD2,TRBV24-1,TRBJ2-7,TGTGCCACCAGTGCTCCGGGACTAGCGGGAGTAAACTACGAGCAGTACTTC,CATSAPGLAGVNYEQYF
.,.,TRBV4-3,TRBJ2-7,TGCGCCAGCAGCCATGATTTGGGGACCTACGAGCAGTACTTC,CASSHDLGTYEQYF
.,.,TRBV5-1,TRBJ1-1,TGCGCCAGCAGCGTGTCAGGGGCCGGGAACACTGAAGCTTTCTTT,CASSVSGAGNTEAFF
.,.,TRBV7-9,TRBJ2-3,TGTGCCAGCAGTGAAAAGCGAGGGGGGGAGACAGATACGCAGTATTTT,CASSEKRGGETDTQYF
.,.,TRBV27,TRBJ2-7,TGTGCCAGCAGTCCCGGGGCCCTCTACGAGCAGTACTTC,CASSPGALYEQYF
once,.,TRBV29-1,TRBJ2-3,TGCAGCGTTCCCAGGGCCACAGATACGCAGTATTTT,CSVPRATDTQYF
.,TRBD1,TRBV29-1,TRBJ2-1,TGCAGCGCGGGACAGTACAATGAGCAGTTCTTC,CSAGQYNEQFF
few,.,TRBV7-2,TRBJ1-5,TGTGCCAGCACCCTCGGCAGCAATCAGCCCCAACATTTT,CASTLGSNQPQHF
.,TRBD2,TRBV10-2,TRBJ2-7,TGCGCCAGCAGTGAGCTAGCGGGATACTACGAGCAGTACTTC,CASSELAGYYEQYF
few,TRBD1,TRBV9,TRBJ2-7,TGTGCCAGCAGCGTAGCCCAGGGGGCAGGCTACGAGCAGTACTTC,CASSVAQGAGYEQYF
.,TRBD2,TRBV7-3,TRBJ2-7,TGTGCCAGCAGCGTATATAGCGGGGGTAACTACGAGCAGTACTTC,CASSVYSGGNYEQYF
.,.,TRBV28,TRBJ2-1,TGTGCCAGCAGTCCAACGTTAGGGGCGTCTAGCTCCTACAATGAGCAGTTCTTC,CASSPTLGASSSYNEQFF
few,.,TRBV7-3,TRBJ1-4,TGTGCCAGCAAGCGATCAACTAATGAAAAACTGTTTTTT,CASKRSTNEKLFF
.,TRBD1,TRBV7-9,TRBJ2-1,TGTGCCAGCAGCTTTCCACAGGGGACCTACAATGAGCAGTTCTTC,CASSFPQGTYNEQFF
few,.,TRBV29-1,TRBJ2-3,TGCAGCGTGGGGATTGCGGGGCAGGGAGATACGCAGTATTTT,CSVGIAGQGDTQYF
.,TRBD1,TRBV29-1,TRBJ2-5,TGCAGCGTTCGGGACAGGGTGAGAGAGACCCAGTACTTC,CSVRDRVRETQYF
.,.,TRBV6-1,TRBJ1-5,TGTGCCAGCAGTGTTGTGGGGCAAAAGCCCCAGCATTTT,CASSVVGQKPQHF
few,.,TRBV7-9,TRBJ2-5,TGTGCCAGCAGCCTCCCCAGAGGGGGGCGGGACTGGCAAGAGACCCAGTACTTC,CASSLPRGGRDWQETQYF
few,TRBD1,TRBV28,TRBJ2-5,TGTGCCAGCAGTTTAGGGTCCGGGACAGGGGGCTGGGAGACCCAGTACTTC,CASSLGSGTGGWETQYF
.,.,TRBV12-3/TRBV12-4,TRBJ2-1,TGTGCCAGCAGTTTGTTAGGGTTCAACAATGAGCAGTCCTTC,CASSLLGFNNEQSF
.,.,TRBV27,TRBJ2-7,TGTGCCAGCAGTTCCCGGGATGGCCCACTCTCCTACGAGCAGTACTTC,CASSSRDGPLSYEQYF
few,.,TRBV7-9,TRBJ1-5,TGTGCCAGCAGCTTAGGGTTAGGGGTCCAGCCCCAGCATTTT,CASSLGLGVQPQHF